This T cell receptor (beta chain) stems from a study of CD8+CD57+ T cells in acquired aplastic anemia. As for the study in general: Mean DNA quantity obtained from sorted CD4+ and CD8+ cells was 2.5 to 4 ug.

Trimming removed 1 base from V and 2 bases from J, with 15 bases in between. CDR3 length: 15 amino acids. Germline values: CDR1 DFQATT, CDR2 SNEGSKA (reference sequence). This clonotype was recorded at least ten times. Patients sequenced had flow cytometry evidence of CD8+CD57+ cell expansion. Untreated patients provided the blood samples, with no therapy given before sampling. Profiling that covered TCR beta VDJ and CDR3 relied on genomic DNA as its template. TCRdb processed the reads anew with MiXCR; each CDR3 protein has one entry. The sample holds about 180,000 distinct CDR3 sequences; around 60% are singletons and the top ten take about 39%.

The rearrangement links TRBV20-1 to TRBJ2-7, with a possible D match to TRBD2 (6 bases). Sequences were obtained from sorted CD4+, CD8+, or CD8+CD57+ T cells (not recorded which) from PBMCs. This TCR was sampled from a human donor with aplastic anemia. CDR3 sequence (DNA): TGCAGTGCTAGAGGGAGGGCCTCGGGGGCCTACGAGCAGTACTTC. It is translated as CSARGRASGAYEQYF.